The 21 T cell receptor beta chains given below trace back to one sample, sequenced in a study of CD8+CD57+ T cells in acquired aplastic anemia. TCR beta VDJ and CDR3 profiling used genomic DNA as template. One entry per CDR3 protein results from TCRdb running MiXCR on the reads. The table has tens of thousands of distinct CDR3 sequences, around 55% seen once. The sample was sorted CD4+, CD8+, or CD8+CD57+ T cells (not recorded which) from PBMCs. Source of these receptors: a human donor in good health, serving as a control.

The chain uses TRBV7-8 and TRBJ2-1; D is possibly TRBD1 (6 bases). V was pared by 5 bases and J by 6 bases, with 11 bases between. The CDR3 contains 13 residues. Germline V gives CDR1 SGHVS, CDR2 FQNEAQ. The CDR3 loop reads CASSPRTANEQFF. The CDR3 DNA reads TGTGCCAGCAGCCCTAGGACAGCCAATGAGCAGTTCTTC.

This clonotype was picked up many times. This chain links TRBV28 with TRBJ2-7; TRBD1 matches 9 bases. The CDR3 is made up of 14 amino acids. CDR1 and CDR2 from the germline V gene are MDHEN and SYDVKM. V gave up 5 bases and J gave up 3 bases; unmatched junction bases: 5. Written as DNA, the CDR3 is TGTGCCAGCAGTCCCGGGGACAGGGACTACGAGCAGTACTTC. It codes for CASSPGDRDYEQYF.

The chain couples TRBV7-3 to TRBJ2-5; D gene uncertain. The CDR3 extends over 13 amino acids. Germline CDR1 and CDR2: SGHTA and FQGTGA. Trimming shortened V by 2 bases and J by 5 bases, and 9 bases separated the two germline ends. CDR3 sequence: CASSLAPTETQYF. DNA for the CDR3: TGTGCCAGCAGCTTAGCCCCCACGGAGACCCAGTACTTC.

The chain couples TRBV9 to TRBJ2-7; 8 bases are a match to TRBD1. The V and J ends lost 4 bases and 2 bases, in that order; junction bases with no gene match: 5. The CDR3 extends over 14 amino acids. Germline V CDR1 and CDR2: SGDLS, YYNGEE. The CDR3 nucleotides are TGTGCCAGCAGCTTCCGACAGGGGCCCTACGAGCAGTACTTC. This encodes CASSFRQGPYEQYF.

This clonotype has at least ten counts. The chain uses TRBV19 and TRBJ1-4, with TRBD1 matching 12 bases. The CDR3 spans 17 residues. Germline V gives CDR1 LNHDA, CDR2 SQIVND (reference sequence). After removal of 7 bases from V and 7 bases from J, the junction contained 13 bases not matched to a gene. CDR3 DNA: TGTGCCAGTACCCCGGGACAGGGGGCGTGGGGCGGTGAAAAACTGTTTTTT. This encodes CASTPGQGAWGGEKLFF.

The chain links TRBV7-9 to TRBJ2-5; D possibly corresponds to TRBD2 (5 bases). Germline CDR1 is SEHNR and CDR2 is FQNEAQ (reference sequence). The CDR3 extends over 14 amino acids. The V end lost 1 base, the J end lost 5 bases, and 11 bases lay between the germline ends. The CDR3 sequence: CASSLGATRETQYF. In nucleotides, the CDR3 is TGTGCCAGCAGCTTAGGGGCAACTAGGGAGACCCAGTACTTC.

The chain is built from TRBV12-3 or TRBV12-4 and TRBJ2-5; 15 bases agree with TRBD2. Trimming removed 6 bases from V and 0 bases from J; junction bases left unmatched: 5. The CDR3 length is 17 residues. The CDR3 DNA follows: TGTGCCAGCAGCGGGACTAGCGGGGGGAAGGACCAAGAGACCCAGTACTTC. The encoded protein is CASSGTSGGKDQETQYF.

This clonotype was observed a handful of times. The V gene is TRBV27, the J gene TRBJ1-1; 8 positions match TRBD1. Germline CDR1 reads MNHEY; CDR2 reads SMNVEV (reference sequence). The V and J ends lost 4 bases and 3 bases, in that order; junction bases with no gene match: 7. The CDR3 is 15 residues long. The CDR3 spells CASSWARGLDTEAFF. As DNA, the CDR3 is TGTGCCAGCAGTTGGGCCAGGGGGCTGGACACTGAAGCTTTCTTT.

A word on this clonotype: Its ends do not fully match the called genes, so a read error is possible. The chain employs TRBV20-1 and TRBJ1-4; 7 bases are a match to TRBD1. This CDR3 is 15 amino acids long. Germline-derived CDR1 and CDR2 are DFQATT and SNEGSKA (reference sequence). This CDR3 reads CSPRVPGAGGEKLFF. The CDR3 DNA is TGCAGTCCTAGAGTGCCCGGGGCAGGGGGAGAAAAACTGTTTTTT.

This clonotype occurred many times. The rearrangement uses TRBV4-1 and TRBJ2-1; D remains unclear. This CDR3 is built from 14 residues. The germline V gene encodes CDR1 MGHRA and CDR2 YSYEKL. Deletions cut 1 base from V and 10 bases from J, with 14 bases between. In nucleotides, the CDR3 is TGCGCCAGCAGCCAAGCCCCTCGGAGCGAGGAGCAGTTCTTC. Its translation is CASSQAPRSEEQFF.

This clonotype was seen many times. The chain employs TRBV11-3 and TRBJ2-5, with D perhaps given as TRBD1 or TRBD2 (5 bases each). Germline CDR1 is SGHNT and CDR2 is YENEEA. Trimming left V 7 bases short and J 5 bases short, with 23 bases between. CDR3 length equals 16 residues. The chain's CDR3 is CASTKRDGGLRETQYF. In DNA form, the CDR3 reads TGTGCCAGCACCAAACGGGACGGTGGGCTACGGGAGACCCAGTACTTC.

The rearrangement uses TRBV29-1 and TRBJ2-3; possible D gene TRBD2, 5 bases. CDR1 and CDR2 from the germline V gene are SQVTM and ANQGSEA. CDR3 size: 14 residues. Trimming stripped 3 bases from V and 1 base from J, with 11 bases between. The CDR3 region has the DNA TGCAGCGTTGAGACCGGGCGGGGCACAGATACGCAGTATTTT. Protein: CSVETGRGTDTQYF.

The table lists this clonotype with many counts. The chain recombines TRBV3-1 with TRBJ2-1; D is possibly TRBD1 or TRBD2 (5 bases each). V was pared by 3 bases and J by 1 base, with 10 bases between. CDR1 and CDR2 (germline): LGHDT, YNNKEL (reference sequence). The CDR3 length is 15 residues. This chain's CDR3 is CASSHTRESYNEQFF. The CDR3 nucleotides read TGTGCCAGCAGCCACACCAGGGAGTCCTACAATGAGCAGTTCTTC.

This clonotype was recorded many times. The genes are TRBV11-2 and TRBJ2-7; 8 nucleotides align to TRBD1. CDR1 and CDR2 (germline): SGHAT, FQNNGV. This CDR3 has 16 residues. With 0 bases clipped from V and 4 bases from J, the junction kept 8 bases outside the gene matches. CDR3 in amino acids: CASSLEGRGLKYEQYF. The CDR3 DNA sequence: TGTGCCAGCAGCTTAGAGGGCAGGGGGCTCAAGTACGAGCAGTACTTC.

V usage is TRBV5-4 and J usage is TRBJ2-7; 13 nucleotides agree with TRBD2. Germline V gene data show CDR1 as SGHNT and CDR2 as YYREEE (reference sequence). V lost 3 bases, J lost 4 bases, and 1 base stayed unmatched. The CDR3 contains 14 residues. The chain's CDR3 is CASSWTSGGYEQYF. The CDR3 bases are TGTGCCAGCAGCTGGACTAGCGGGGGTTACGAGCAGTACTTC.

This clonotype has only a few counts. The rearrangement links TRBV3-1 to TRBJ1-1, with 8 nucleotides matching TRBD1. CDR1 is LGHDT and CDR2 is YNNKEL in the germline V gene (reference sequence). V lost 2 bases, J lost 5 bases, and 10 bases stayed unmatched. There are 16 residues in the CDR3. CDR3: CASSQPFGQGNTEAFF. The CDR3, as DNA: TGTGCCAGCAGCCAACCTTTCGGACAGGGAAATACTGAAGCTTTCTTT.

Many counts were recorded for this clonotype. CDR3 coding DNA: TGTGCCAGCTCCCCCCCTAGCGGGTTGTACCAAGAGACCCAGTACTTC. This gives the protein CASSPPSGLYQETQYF. The chain couples TRBV18 to TRBJ2-5; 8 nucleotides match TRBD2. Germline assignment: CDR1 KGHSH and CDR2 LQKENI. V gave up 6 bases and J gave up 0 bases; unmatched junction bases: 9. This CDR3 region has 16 residues. The whole variable domain, remainder taken from reference TRBV18 and TRBJ2-5, is NAGVMQNPRHLVRRRGQEARLRCSPMKGHSHVYWYRQLPEEGLKFMVYLQKENIIDESGMPKERFSAEFPKEGPSILRIQQVVRGDSAAYFCASSPPSGLYQETQYFGPGTRLLVL.

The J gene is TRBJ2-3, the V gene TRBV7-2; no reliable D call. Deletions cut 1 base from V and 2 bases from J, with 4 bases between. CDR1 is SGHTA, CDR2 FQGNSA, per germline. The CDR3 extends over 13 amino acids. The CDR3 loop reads CASSLVDTDTQYF. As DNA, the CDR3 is TGTGCCAGCAGCTTAGTGGACACAGATACGCAGTATTTT.

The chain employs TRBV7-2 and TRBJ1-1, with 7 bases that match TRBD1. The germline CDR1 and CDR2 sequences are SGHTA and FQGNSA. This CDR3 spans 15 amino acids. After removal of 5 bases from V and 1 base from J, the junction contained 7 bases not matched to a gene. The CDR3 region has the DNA TGTGCCAGCAGCCCTGGGTGGGACAGGAACACTGAAGCTTTCTTT. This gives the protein CASSPGWDRNTEAFF. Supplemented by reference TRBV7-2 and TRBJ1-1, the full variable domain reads GAGVSQSPSNKVTEKGKDVELRCDPISGHTALYWYRQSLGQGLEFLIYFQGNSAPDKSGLPSDRFSAERTGGSVSTLTIQRTQQEDSAVYLCASSPGWDRNTEAFFGQGTRLTVV.

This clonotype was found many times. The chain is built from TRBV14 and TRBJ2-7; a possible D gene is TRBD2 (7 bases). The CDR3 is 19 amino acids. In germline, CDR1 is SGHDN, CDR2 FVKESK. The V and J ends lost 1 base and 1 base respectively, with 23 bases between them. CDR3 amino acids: CASSQGNPIGGRISYEQYF. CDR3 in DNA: TGTGCCAGCAGCCAAGGAAACCCGATCGGGGGGCGCATATCCTACGAGCAGTACTTC.

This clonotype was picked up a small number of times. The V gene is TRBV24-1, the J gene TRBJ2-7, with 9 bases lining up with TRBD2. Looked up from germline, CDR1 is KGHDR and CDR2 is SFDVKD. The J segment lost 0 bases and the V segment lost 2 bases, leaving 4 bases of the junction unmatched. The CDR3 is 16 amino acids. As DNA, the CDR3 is TGTGCCACCAGTGATTCGGGGACTAGCTTCTCCTACGAGCAGTACTTC. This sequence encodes CATSDSGTSFSYEQYF.